A selection of T cell receptor beta chains follows, all from one sample in a study of OX40 agonist ivuxolimab in advanced cancers. Assay used: immunoSEQ multiplex PCR; TCRdb lists only in-frame clones, some missing. The sample shows 45,000 to 50,000 clones, roughly 88% of them seen only once. Sequencing was performed on CD4+ or CD8+ T cells sorted from blood, taken in a trial of the OX40 agonist ivuxolimab. The receptors originated from an adult with an advanced solid tumor such as melanoma, head and neck, liver or kidney cancer. Both conserved end residues are part of each CDR3. The D gene is left open where the match is weak. Size values are once, few and many counts, or a class for expanded clones, and some rows have none.

size: NA; D: NA; J: TRBJ2-7; V: TRBV5-6; CDR3: CASSFDDSYEQYF; DNA: TGTGCCAGCAGCTTCGACGACAGCTACGAGCAGTACTTC
size: NA; D: NA; J: TRBJ2-1; V: TRBV27; CDR3: CASSLSEDEQFF; DNA: TGTGCCAGCAGTTTATCCGAGGATGAGCAGTTCTTC
size: NA; D: NA; J: TRBJ1-5; V: TRBV6-5; CDR3: CASSHRDGNQPQHF; DNA: TGTGCCAGCAGCCACAGGGATGGCAATCAGCCCCAGCATTTT
size: NA; D: TRBD1; J: TRBJ1-2; V: TRBV6-4; CDR3: CASSEWGQGNYGYTF; DNA: TGTGCCAGCAGTGAATGGGGACAGGGAAACTATGGCTACACCTTC
size: NA; D: TRBD1; J: TRBJ1-1; V: TRBV28; CDR3: CASSSPRQGVNTEAFF; DNA: TGTGCCAGCAGTTCCCCCCGACAGGGAGTGAACACTGAAGCTTTCTTT
size: NA; D: TRBD1; J: TRBJ2-1; V: TRBV19; CDR3: CASSIVGGQGGYNEQFF; DNA: TGTGCCAGTAGTATAGTCGGAGGACAGGGGGGATACAATGAGCAGTTCTTC
size: NA; D: NA; J: TRBJ2-2; V: TRBV18; CDR3: CASSPLNTGELFF; DNA: TGTGCCAGCTCACCACTCAACACCGGGGAGCTGTTTTTT
size: NA; D: TRBD2; J: TRBJ2-2; V: TRBV5-4; CDR3: CASRRGGSTGELFF; DNA: TGTGCCAGCCGTCGGGGGGGGAGCACCGGGGAGCTGTTTTTT
size: NA; D: TRBD1; J: TRBJ1-2; V: TRBV19; CDR3: CASSIFGQGAVGYTF; DNA: TGTGCCAGTAGTATTTTTGGACAGGGGGCGGTTGGCTACACCTTC
size: NA; D: NA; J: TRBJ1-1; V: TRBV6-5; CDR3: CASSYGGTEAFF; DNA: TGTGCCAGCAGTTACGGAGGGACTGAAGCTTTCTTT
size: NA; D: TRBD1; J: TRBJ1-4; V: TRBV15; CDR3: CATSTPGTVNEKLFF; DNA: TGTGCCACCAGCACTCCCGGGACAGTTAATGAAAAACTGTTTTTT
size: NA; D: NA; J: TRBJ1-3; V: TRBV27; CDR3: CASSLTVKANTIYF; DNA: TGTGCCAGCAGTTTAACAGTAAAGGCAAACACCATATATTTT
size: NA; D: NA; J: TRBJ2-7; V: TRBV30; CDR3: CAWSVGGGGSYEQYF; DNA: TGTGCCTGGAGTGTGGGGGGCGGGGGATCCTACGAGCAGTACTTC
size: NA; D: TRBD1; J: TRBJ1-5; V: TRBV28; CDR3: CASSFEDRADQPQHF; DNA: TGTGCCAGCAGTTTTGAGGACAGGGCTGATCAGCCCCAGCATTTT
size: NA; D: NA; J: TRBJ2-2; V: TRBV27; CDR3: CASSPLDTGELFF; DNA: TGTGCCAGCAGCCCCCTGGACACCGGGGAGCTGTTTTTT
size: NA; D: TRBD1; J: TRBJ2-3; V: TRBV28; CDR3: CASSFLRGQRDTQYF; DNA: TGTGCCAGCAGTTTTCTCAGGGGGCAACGAGATACGCAGTATTTT
size: NA; D: TRBD2; J: TRBJ2-2; V: TRBV6-6; CDR3: CASSYGSGGLDGELFF; DNA: TGTGCCAGCAGTTACGGGTCGGGGGGGCTGGACGGGGAGCTGTTTTTT
size: NA; D: NA; J: TRBJ2-7; V: TRBV27; CDR3: CASSPSGVGIYEQYF; DNA: TGTGCCAGCAGTCCCTCTGGCGTGGGGATATACGAGCAGTACTTC
size: NA; D: TRBD2; J: TRBJ2-1; V: TRBV7-3; CDR3: CASSLGLAGRNEQFF; DNA: TGTGCCAGCAGCTTAGGACTAGCGGGACGAAATGAGCAGTTCTTC
size: NA; D: NA; J: TRBJ2-7; V: TRBV2; CDR3: CASRTVPRQSYEQYF; DNA: TGTGCCAGCAGGACTGTCCCGCGACAGAGTTACGAGCAGTACTTC
size: NA; D: NA; J: TRBJ2-5; V: TRBV5-4; CDR3: CASSLGLSQETQYF; DNA: TGTGCCAGCAGCTTGGGACTGAGCCAAGAGACCCAGTACTTC
size: NA; D: NA; J: TRBJ2-7; V: TRBV11-2; CDR3: CASSPPGVYEQYF; DNA: TGTGCCAGCAGCCCGCCCGGGGTGTACGAGCAGTACTTC
size: NA; D: TRBD1; J: TRBJ1-2; V: TRBV6-9; CDR3: CASTPGQDNYGYTF; DNA: TGTGCCAGTACCCCCGGACAGGATAACTATGGCTACACCTTC
size: NA; D: NA; J: TRBJ2-1; V: TRBV4-1; CDR3: CASSQGTRGVNEQFF; DNA: TGCGCCAGCAGCCAAGGTACCAGGGGGGTAAATGAGCAGTTCTTC
size: NA; D: TRBD2; J: TRBJ2-3; V: TRBV10-2; CDR3: CASSEGLAGTDTQYF; DNA: TGCGCCAGCAGTGAGGGACTAGCGGGCACAGATACGCAGTATTTT
size: NA; D: NA; J: TRBJ2-1; V: TRBV5-1; CDR3: CASSYGDEQFF; DNA: TGCGCCAGCAGCTATGGAGATGAGCAGTTCTTC
size: NA; D: TRBD1; J: TRBJ1-4; V: TRBV9; CDR3: CASSAGGALGTNEKLFF; DNA: TGTGCCAGCAGCGCAGGGGGGGCCCTCGGCACTAATGAAAAACTGTTTTTT
size: few; D: NA; J: TRBJ1-1; V: TRBV29-1; CDR3: CSVGRGENTEAFF; DNA: TGCAGCGTTGGCCGGGGGGAGAACACTGAAGCTTTCTTT
size: NA; D: TRBD1; J: TRBJ2-7; V: TRBV7-9; CDR3: CASDRENSYEQYF; DNA: TGTGCCAGCGACAGGGAGAATTCCTACGAGCAGTACTTC